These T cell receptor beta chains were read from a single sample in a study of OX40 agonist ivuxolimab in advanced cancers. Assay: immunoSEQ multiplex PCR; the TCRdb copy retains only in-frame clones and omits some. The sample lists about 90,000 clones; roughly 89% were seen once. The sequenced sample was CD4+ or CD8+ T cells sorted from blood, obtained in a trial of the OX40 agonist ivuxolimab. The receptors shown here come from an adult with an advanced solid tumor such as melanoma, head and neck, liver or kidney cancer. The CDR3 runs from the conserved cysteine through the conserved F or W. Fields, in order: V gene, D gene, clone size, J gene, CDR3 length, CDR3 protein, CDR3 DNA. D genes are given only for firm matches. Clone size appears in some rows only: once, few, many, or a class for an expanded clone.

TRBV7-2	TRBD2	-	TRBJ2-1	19	CASSSLPGTSGRFYNEQFF	TGTGCCAGCAGCTCCCTCCCCGGGACTAGCGGGCGATTCTACAATGAGCAGTTCTTC
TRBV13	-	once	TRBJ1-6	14	CASSFGGDNSPLHF	TGTGCCAGCAGTTTTGGGGGAGATAATTCACCCCTCCACTTT
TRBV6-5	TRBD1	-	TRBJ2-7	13	CASSSSGGYEQYF	TGTGCCAGCAGTTCATCAGGGGGCTACGAGCAGTACTTC
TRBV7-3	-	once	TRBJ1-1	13	CASSSAQNTEAFF	TGTGCCAGCAGCTCCGCACAGAACACTGAAGCTTTCTTT
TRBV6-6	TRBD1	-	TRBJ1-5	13	CASSSGGIKPQHF	TGTGCCAGCAGCTCAGGGGGCATAAAGCCCCAGCATTTT
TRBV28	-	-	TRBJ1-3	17	CASSHKLGRRSGNTIYF	TGTGCCAGCAGCCATAAGCTGGGACGCCGCTCTGGAAACACCATATATTTT
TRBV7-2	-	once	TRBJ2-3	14	CASSLLGRTDTQYF	TGTGCCAGCAGCTTACTGGGGCGCACAGATACGCAGTATTTT
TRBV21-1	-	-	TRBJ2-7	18	CASSKAPLGDRKAYEQYF	TGTGCCAGCAGCAAAGCCCCCCTGGGGGACAGGAAGGCCTACGAGCAGTACTTC
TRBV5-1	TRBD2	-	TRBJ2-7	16	CASSSLIAGGTYEQYF	TGCGCCAGCAGCTCTCTTATTGCGGGGGGGACCTACGAGCAGTACTTC
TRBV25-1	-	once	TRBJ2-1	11	CASSHGYVQFF	TGTGCCAGCAGCCACGGATACGTGCAGTTCTTC
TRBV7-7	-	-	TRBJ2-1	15	CASSPTGSRSDEQFF	TGTGCTAGCAGCCCGACAGGTTCGCGATCCGATGAGCAGTTCTTC
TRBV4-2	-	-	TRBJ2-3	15	CASSQEEREGDTQYF	TGTGCCAGCAGCCAAGAGGAAAGGGAAGGAGATACGCAGTATTTT
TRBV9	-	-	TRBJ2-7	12	CASSVDGPEQYF	TGTGCCAGCAGCGTAGACGGCCCCGAGCAGTACTTC
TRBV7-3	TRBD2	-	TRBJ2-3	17	CASSLVAGGSLTDTQYF	TGTGCCAGCAGCTTAGTAGCGGGAGGTTCCCTCACAGATACGCAGTATTTT
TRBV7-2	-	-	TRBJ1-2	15	CASSPATRGGYGYTF	TGTGCCAGCAGCCCCGCGACGAGGGGCGGGTATGGCTACACCTTC
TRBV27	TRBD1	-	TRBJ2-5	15	CASSLGTGVGETQYF	TGTGCCAGCAGTTTAGGGACAGGGGTAGGAGAGACCCAGTACTTC
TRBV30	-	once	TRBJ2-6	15	CAWSTTSSGANVLTF	TGTGCCTGGAGTACGACAAGCTCTGGGGCCAACGTCCTGACTTTC
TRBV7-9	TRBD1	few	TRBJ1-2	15	CASSSWDRGPTGYTF	TGTGCCAGCAGCTCCTGGGACAGGGGGCCGACTGGCTACACCTTC
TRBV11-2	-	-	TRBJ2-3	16	CASSLESRPGTDTQYF	TGTGCCAGCAGCTTAGAATCTCGTCCAGGGACGGATACGCAGTATTTT
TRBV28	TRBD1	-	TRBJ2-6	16	CASSGTGVSGANVLTF	TGTGCCAGCAGCGGGACAGGAGTTTCTGGGGCCAACGTCCTGACTTTC